Sequencing of this T cell receptor (beta chain) was carried out in a study of blood T cell repertoires in COVID-19. Study as a whole: Some COVID-19 samples were acute and others convalescent; all came from the United States, Italy and Spain. T cells, B-cell-depleted T cells, or PBMCs supplied cDNA or gDNA.

Authors' analysis steps: Researchers report that nucleated cell counts were estimated from reference gene primer amplification. Assay used: immunoSEQ multiplex PCR; TCRdb lists only in-frame clones, some missing. V and J calls and clone size come straight from that table; D and trimming were deduced from the DNA. The table lists approximately 75,000 clones, roughly 90% of them singletons. V trimming: 1 base; J trimming: 6 bases; junction bases outside the gene matches: 6. Germline CDR1 reads LNHDA; CDR2 reads SQIVND (reference sequence). CDR3 length equals 15 residues. This sequence originates from a human donor in a cohort sampled during active COVID-19. Sequencing used peripheral blood. The chain combines TRBV19 with TRBJ1-5, with 7 bases identical to TRBD1. CDR3 sequence reads: CASSIGGQVRQPQHF. The CDR3 nucleotides are TGTGCCAGTAGTATAGGCGGACAGGTCCGTCAGCCCCAGCATTTT.